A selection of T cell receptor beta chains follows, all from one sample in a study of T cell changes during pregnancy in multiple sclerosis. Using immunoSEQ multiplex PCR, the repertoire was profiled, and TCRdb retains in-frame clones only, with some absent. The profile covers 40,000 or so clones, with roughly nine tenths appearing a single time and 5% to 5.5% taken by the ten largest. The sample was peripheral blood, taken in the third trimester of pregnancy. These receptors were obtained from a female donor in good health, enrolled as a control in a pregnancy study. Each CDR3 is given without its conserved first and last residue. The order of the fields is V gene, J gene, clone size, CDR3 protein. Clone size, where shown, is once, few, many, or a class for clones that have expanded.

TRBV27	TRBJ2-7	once	ASSLEAGGSYEQY
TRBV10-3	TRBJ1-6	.	AISEGAYSNSPLH
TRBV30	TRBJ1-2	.	AWWMVQGADGYT
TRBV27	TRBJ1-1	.	ASSLGGRTEAF
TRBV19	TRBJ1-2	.	ASSTLKLDGYTGYT
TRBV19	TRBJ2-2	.	ASSKEGGATGELF
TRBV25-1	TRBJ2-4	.	ASSPHRQGGKNIQY
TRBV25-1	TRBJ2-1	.	ASSALAGEDNEQF
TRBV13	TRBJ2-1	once	ASSLTGLAGPYNEQF
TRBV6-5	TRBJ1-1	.	ASSYGTGVFTEAF
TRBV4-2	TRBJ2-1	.	ASSHVGQGRHNEQF
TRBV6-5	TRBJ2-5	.	ASTQGAPGTQY
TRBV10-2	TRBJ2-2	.	ASSDDRGHTGELF
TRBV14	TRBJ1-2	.	ASSQVGVTNYGYT
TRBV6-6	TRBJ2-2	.	ASSLAGEGTGELF
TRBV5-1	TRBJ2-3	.	ASCLGGRTDTQY
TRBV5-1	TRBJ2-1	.	ASTLKVRGQVLHEQF
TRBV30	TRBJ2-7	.	AWSGQGGEQY
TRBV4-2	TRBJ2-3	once	ASSQGKTGADTQY
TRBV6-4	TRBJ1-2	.	ASSGTGTYGYT
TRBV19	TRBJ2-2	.	ASSSRTSPAGELF
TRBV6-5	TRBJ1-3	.	ASSPPGTAGNTIY
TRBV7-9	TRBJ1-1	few	ASRRQGETEAF
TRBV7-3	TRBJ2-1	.	ASRAQLVSYNEQF
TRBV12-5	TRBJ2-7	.	ASGLDKTGNFIHEQY
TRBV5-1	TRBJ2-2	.	ASSPDRVTGELF
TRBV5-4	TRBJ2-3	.	ASSLTGLAASTDTQY
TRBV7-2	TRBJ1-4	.	ASSGTGREKLF
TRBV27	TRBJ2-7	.	ASSRSGVYEQY
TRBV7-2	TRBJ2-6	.	ASSGRASGANVLT
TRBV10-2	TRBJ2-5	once	ASSGLAEGAETQY
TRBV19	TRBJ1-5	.	ASSIIQGEPQH
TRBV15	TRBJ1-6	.	ATSRTGRNSPLH
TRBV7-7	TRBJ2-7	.	ASSKGTGSSYEQY